This TCR beta chain was recorded in a study of control samples from healthy donors and cancer patients (dated by TCRdb to the early 2020s). Regarding this clone: There is no known antigen for this receptor. It has no much larger one-base neighbor in the sample; base qualities were not kept.

The method was the immunoSEQ multiplex PCR assay. TCRdb stores this immuneACCESS table with in-frame sequences only. Part of the clones is absent; in the studies checked, under half of the shortfall reflects unresolved V genes, and no reason is known for the rest. A total of 150,000 or so clones appear in this sample, 85% to 90% of them only once. The ten biggest clones cover approximately 1.7% of the sample. The junction carries 24 bases between V and J, which are trimmed by 2 bases and 5 bases respectively. The germline V gene sets CDR1 to SQVTM and CDR2 to ANQGSEA. The CDR3 contains 17 residues, cysteine and phenylalanine counted. Solely the CDR3 DNA is kept, with 51 bases framed from the first base.

This receptor was taken from a man aged 18 to 30 in good health. The sequenced sample consisted of blood. The chain is made from TRBV29-1 and TRBJ1-1; a tentative D call is TRBD1 (5 bases match). The sequenced DNA is TGCAGCGTTGAACCCCAGGGTTCCGTATGGCAGACGACTGAAGCTTTCTTT. It encodes CSVEPQGSVWQTTEAFF.